What follows is one T cell receptor (beta chain) and its context. Relative to the germline gene, one junction end is altered; a read error may explain this. This entry comes from a study of blood T cell repertoires in COVID-19. TCRdb's copy holds only in-frame clones and misses some; the assay was immunoSEQ multiplex PCR. The table shows about 140,000 clones, with around 82% occurring only once. The germline gives CDR1 SGHNT, CDR2 YENEEA. This CDR3 comprises 11 residues. The specimen was peripheral blood. The J gene is TRBJ2-5, the V gene TRBV11-3, with D possibly being TRBD1 (6 bases). The source is a woman in her fifties or sixties with acute or convalescent COVID-19. CDR3 protein: CASSPDRALHF. The CDR3 DNA reads as TGTGCCAGCAGCCCGGACAGAGCCCTCCACTTC.